These 9 T cell receptor beta chains were sequenced from one sample in a study of OX40 agonist ivuxolimab in advanced cancers. Profiled with immunoSEQ multiplex PCR; TCRdb holds only in-frame clones, not every one. The sample yields around 80,000 clones, 85% to 90% seen once. This sample comprised CD4+ or CD8+ T cells sorted from blood, obtained in a trial of the OX40 agonist ivuxolimab. The receptor set was obtained from an adult with an advanced solid tumor such as melanoma, head and neck, liver or kidney cancer.

This chain uses TRBV6-5 with TRBJ2-7; D not certain. This CDR3 region has 15 residues. CDR1 and CDR2 from the germline V gene are MNHEY and SVGAGI. V was trimmed by 6 bases and J by 0 bases, leaving 15 bases between them. This CDR3 reads CASRRKSGVSYEQYF. In DNA form, the CDR3 reads TGTGCCAGCAGAAGGAAAAGTGGGGTCTCCTACGAGCAGTACTTC.

The genes are TRBV11-2 and TRBJ1-3; no clear D. Trimming took off 8 bases at V and 1 base at J, with 12 bases between the two ends. This CDR3 has 14 amino acids. CDR1 is SGHAT, CDR2 FQNNGV, per germline. Here the CDR3 reads CASSARTSGNTIYF. Here the CDR3 DNA reads TGTGCCAGCTCGGCACGAACATCTGGAAACACCATATATTTT.

This clone was seen just once. This rearrangement joins TRBV18 to TRBJ2-2; D not resolved. Trimming took off 1 base at V and 0 bases at J, with 9 bases between the two ends. Germline CDR1 reads KGHSH; CDR2 reads LQKENI. There are 16 residues in the CDR3. CDR3: CASSPLDGPNTGELFF. The CDR3 nucleotides read TGTGCCAGCTCACCACTGGACGGGCCGAACACCGGGGAGCTGTTTTTT.

This chain links TRBV6-5 with TRBJ2-7; D remains unclear. The germline V gene has CDR1 MNHEY and CDR2 SVGAGI. The CDR3 runs 15 residues. V was clipped by 4 bases and J by 2 bases, with 15 bases between them. The CDR3 spells CASSSITSGAYEQYF. The DNA of the CDR3 is TGTGCCAGCAGTTCGATTACGTCAGGAGCCTACGAGCAGTACTTC.

The chain recombines TRBV30 with TRBJ1-2; D call uncertain. The CDR3 has 12 residues. Germline V gene lookup returns CDR1 GTSNPN and CDR2 SVGIG (reference sequence). Between the trimmed V and J ends, which lost 5 bases and 0 bases, there was a span of 7 bases. The CDR3 loop reads CAWAGSNYGYTF. CDR3 nucleotide sequence: TGTGCCTGGGCAGGATCTAACTATGGCTACACCTTC.

The chain employs TRBV30 and TRBJ2-7; maybe TRBD2 (5 bases). This CDR3 has 15 amino acids. The V gene lost 2 bases and the J gene lost 2 bases, with 16 bases spanning the gap. The germline V gene encodes CDR1 GTSNPN and CDR2 SVGIG (reference sequence). The CDR3 sequence is CAWSSRLKTTYEQYF. CDR3 DNA: TGTGCCTGGAGTTCCCGACTAAAAACAACCTACGAGCAGTACTTC.

The chain links TRBV7-3 to TRBJ1-4; D possibly corresponds to TRBD1 (5 bases). The V gene lost 5 bases and the J gene lost 13 bases, with 17 bases spanning the gap. Germline V gene sequence: CDR1 SGHTA, CDR2 FQGTGA. The CDR3 contains 13 residues. The CDR3 nucleotides read TGTGCCAGCAGCCCGGGACCGTCCGAAGGACTGTTTTTT. It specifies CASSPGPSEGLFF.

The chain joins TRBV18 to TRBJ1-3; D ambiguous. Germline V lookup: CDR1 KGHSH, CDR2 LQKENI. V dropped 2 bases and J dropped 5 bases, with 19 bases sitting between them. CDR3 length: 17 amino acids. In nucleotides, the CDR3 is TGTGCCAGCTCACCATCCCAAGGTGCCGCCCCGAGAAACACCATATATTTT. It yields the protein CASSPSQGAAPRNTIYF.

The V and J genes are TRBV4-2 and TRBJ1-5, with D unclear. V was clipped by 0 bases and J by 4 bases, with 4 bases between them. The V gene's germline CDR1 is LGHNA and CDR2 YNFKEQ. The CDR3 spans 13 residues. The DNA for the CDR3 is TGTGCCAGCAGCCAAGATTATAATCAGCCCCAGCATTTT. Translation gives CASSQDYNQPQHF.